The 27 T cell receptor beta chains reported below all come from one sample, sequenced in a study of T cells in Graves' hyperthyroidism and ophthalmopathy. From RNA transcripts, TCR beta CDR3 regions were amplified. With the HTBI primer set, the TCR CDR3 went through a first round of RT-PCR. TCRdb re-called the multiplex PCR reads through MiXCR, storing one row per CDR3 protein. The sample yields a few hundred thousand distinct CDR3 sequences, about 16% seen once. The sample consisted of blood. The receptors here all came from a woman aged 30 to 39 with Graves' ophthalmopathy.

Notes on this clonotype: A much larger clone lies a single base off, so this may be a read error. The genes are TRBV28 and TRBJ1-2; 7 nucleotides agree with TRBD1. The length of the CDR3 is 16 residues. The germline V gene encodes CDR1 MDHEN and CDR2 SYDVKM. In nucleotides, the CDR3 is TGTGCCAGCAGTTTACGGCAGGGGGTTGATGGGTCTGGCTACATCTTC. It is translated as CASSLRQGVDGSGYIF.

This clonotype was found many times. V gene TRBV7-8 combines with J gene TRBJ2-7, with unresolved D. This CDR3 contains 12 residues. Germline CDR1 reads SGHVS; CDR2 reads FQNEAQ. V was clipped by 1 base and J by 6 bases, with 7 bases between them. Here the CDR3 reads CASSLGPGEQYF. CDR3 sequence (DNA): TGTGCCAGCAGCTTAGGACCGGGCGAGCAGTACTTC.

About this clonotype itself: This clone may be a read error of a much larger clone one base away. This sequence joins TRBV12-3 or TRBV12-4 and TRBJ2-1; 7 positions match TRBD2. Unmatched junction bases numbered 10, after V lost 2 bases and J lost 9 bases. This CDR3 comprises 15 residues. CDR3 DNA sequence: TGTGCCAGCAGTTTACGGGCTAGCGGACGCAGTGAGCAGTTCTTC. This codes for CASSLRASGRSEQFF.

Remarks on this clonotype: This may stem from a read error, because a much larger clone lies one nucleotide away. The chain has TRBV6-2 or TRBV6-3 and TRBJ2-5; D is unresolved. This CDR3 region has 14 residues. Germline-derived CDR1 and CDR2 are MNHEY and SVGEGT. The CDR3 here is CASSYLWAAETRYF. CDR3 DNA sequence: TGTGCCAGCAGTTACTTGTGGGCGGCAGAGACCCGGTACTTC.

This clonotype came up a few times. Germline and junction disagree at one end, which may indicate a read error. The chain has TRBV5-1 and TRBJ1-3; TRBD1 might be the D (6 bases). From germline, CDR1 is SGHRS and CDR2 YFSETQ. The CDR3 is made up of 17 amino acids. The CDR3 coding sequence is TGTGCCAGCAGCCCCGGGAACAGGGAACCCTCTGGAAACACCATATATTTT. Its translation is CASSPGNREPSGNTIYF.

The chain couples TRBV28 to TRBJ2-5; 8 nucleotides agree with TRBD2. The length of the CDR3 is 16 residues. CDR1 is MDHEN, CDR2 SYDVKM, per germline. The junction had 14 bases not matched to a gene; V was cut back by 6 bases and J by 5 bases. The CDR3 DNA follows: TGTGCCAGCAGCCCCCTTCGCGGGGGGCGAGGGGAGACCCAGTACTTC. This codes for CASSPLRGGRGETQYF. Filled out from reference TRBV28 and TRBJ2-5, the complete variable domain reads DVKVTQSSRYLVKRTGEKVFLECVQDMDHENMFWYRQDPGLGLRLIYFSYDVKMKEKGDIPEGYSVSREKKERFSLILESASTNQTSMYLCASSPLRGGRGETQYFGPGTRLLVL.

The V call is TRBV28, the J call TRBJ2-6; TRBD1 agrees at 8 bases. CDR1 MDHEN and CDR2 SYDVKM come from the germline V gene. The ends lost 3 bases at V and 4 bases at J; junction bases unmatched: 5. This CDR3 comprises 16 residues. The CDR3 DNA is TGTGCCAGCAGTTTGACAGGGGCCTGGGGGGCCAACGTCCTGACTTTC. Amino acids: CASSLTGAWGANVLTF. Drawing the rest from reference TRBV28 and TRBJ2-6, the complete variable domain is DVKVTQSSRYLVKRTGEKVFLECVQDMDHENMFWYRQDPGLGLRLIYFSYDVKMKEKGDIPEGYSVSREKKERFSLILESASTNQTSMYLCASSLTGAWGANVLTFGAGSRLTVL.

The sample holds many counts of this clonotype. The rearrangement links TRBV2 to TRBJ2-7; unclear D gene. CDR1 is SNHLY, CDR2 FYNNEI, per germline. The V and J ends lost 1 base and 2 bases respectively, with 15 bases between them. The length of the CDR3 is 16 residues. This chain's CDR3 is CASSEGQILLAYEQYF. CDR3 DNA: TGTGCCAGCAGTGAAGGACAAATTCTGCTCGCCTACGAGCAGTACTTC.

This chain uses TRBV12-3 or TRBV12-4 with TRBJ2-2; no clear D gene. CDR3 length: 12 residues. Trimming took 4 bases from V and 6 from J, leaving 6 bases between them. The CDR3 protein is CASSYPAGELFF. The CDR3 bases are TGTGCCAGCAGTTATCCCGCCGGGGAGCTGTTTTTT.

This clonotype has a count of ten or more. The rearrangement uses TRBV7-9 and TRBJ2-3; 9 bases match TRBD1. This CDR3 contains 17 residues. After removal of 5 bases from V and 1 base from J, the junction contained 10 bases not matched to a gene. Germline lookup yields CDR1 SEHNR and CDR2 FQNEAQ (reference sequence). The CDR3 loop is CASSLDRTGARTDTQYF. The CDR3 nucleotides read TGTGCCAGCAGCCTAGATCGGACAGGGGCGCGCACAGATACGCAGTATTTT.

V usage is TRBV5-5 and J usage is TRBJ2-2; D remains unclear. V dropped 6 bases and J dropped 4 bases, with 16 bases sitting between them. The germline V gene has CDR1 SGHKS and CDR2 YYEKEE (reference sequence). The CDR3 has 15 amino acids. CDR3 region: CASTPRQKLTGELFF. The CDR3, as DNA: TGTGCCAGCACCCCCCGTCAAAAACTCACCGGGGAGCTGTTTTTT.

In this sample, this clonotype turned up many times. This sequence joins TRBV12-3 or TRBV12-4 and TRBJ2-3, with D possibly TRBD2 on 6 matching bases. Trimming removed 7 bases from V and 3 bases from J, with 20 bases in between. This CDR3 comprises 16 residues. The CDR3 nucleotides are TGTGCCAGCACGTACGGGAGCGCACCCCCGACAGATACGCAGTATTTT. Translation gives CASTYGSAPPTDTQYF.

This clonotype was seen at least ten times. This sequence joins TRBV20-1 and TRBJ1-5; D gene ambiguous. The CDR3 is 11 residues long. Trimming stripped 5 bases from V and 15 bases from J, with 17 bases between. CDR1 is DFQATT and CDR2 is SNEGSKA in the germline V gene (reference sequence). The CDR3 DNA sequence: TGCAGTGCTCCCGTTGGGGAAATGCCGCATTTT. This encodes CSAPVGEMPHF.

This clonotype was recorded at least ten times. The chain couples TRBV6-1 to TRBJ2-1, with D unclear. V lost 5 bases, J lost 6 bases, and 8 bases lay in between. The CDR3 consists of 12 residues. The germline V gene has CDR1 MNHNS and CDR2 SASEGT. The CDR3 bases are TGTGCCAGCAGTACTACAACCAATGAGCAGTTCTTC. Residues: CASSTTTNEQFF.

Details on this clonotype: This may arise from a read error, as a much more abundant clone is one base away. V gene TRBV5-1 combines with J gene TRBJ2-3, with a tentative D call TRBD1 (5 bases). Looked up from germline, CDR1 is SGHRS and CDR2 is YFSETQ. The length of the CDR3 is 15 residues. The CDR3 sequence: CASSLLSRVTDMQYF. The CDR3 DNA reads as TGCGCCAGCAGCTTGCTTTCCAGGGTCACAGATATGCAGTATTTT.

This clonotype was observed a handful of times. The gene calls are TRBV30 and TRBJ1-5; D is unresolved. Germline values: CDR1 GTSNPN, CDR2 SVGIG (reference sequence). Trimming left V 2 bases short and J 2 bases short, with 4 bases between. There are 12 residues in the CDR3. This CDR3 reads CAWSLGNQPQHF. CDR3 coding DNA: TGTGCCTGGAGTTTAGGCAATCAGCCCCAGCATTTT.

Turning to this clonotype: A much larger clone is a single base away; this may be a read error. The rearrangement uses TRBV28 and TRBJ2-5; perhaps TRBD2 as D (6 bases). This CDR3 is 14 amino acids long. V lost 5 bases and J lost 7, with 17 bases in between. The germline gives CDR1 MDHEN, CDR2 SYDVKM. CDR3 sequence: CASSLFGEVGTQYF. In DNA, the CDR3 is TGTGCCAGCAGTCTTTTTGGGGAGGTAGGGACCCAGTACTTC.

The sample holds many counts of this clonotype. The V call is TRBV3-1, the J call TRBJ2-7; D might be TRBD2 (5 bases). Per germline, CDR1 LGHDT and CDR2 YNNKEL (reference sequence). The V end lost 6 bases, the J end lost 6 bases, and 12 bases lay between the germline ends. CDR3 size: 12 residues. DNA for the CDR3: TGTGCCAGCAGTTCCAGCGGTGTCGAGCAGTACTTC. It is translated as CASSSSGVEQYF.

The table lists this clonotype with many counts. V and J are TRBV18 and TRBJ1-2; D is ambiguous. The CDR3 runs 15 residues. Trimming took 0 bases from V and 11 from J, leaving 19 bases between them. CDR1 and CDR2 from the germline V gene are KGHSH and LQKENI. CDR3 protein: CASSPPARTPIGYTF. DNA for the CDR3: TGTGCCAGCTCACCACCGGCCAGAACCCCTATAGGGTACACCTTC. The whole variable domain, filled in from reference TRBV18 and TRBJ1-2, reads NAGVMQNPRHLVRRRGQEARLRCSPMKGHSHVYWYRQLPEEGLKFMVYLQKENIIDESGMPKERFSAEFPKEGPSILRIQQVVRGDSAAYFCASSPPARTPIGYTFGSGTRLTVV.

This clonotype has just a few counts. The chain combines TRBV4-3 with TRBJ1-2; a weak D match, TRBD1 (5 bases). The V end was cut by 0 bases, the J end by 4 bases, with 9 bases between. This CDR3 is 14 amino acids long. Per the germline V gene, CDR1 is LGHNA and CDR2 is YSLEER. The CDR3 DNA sequence: TGCGCCAGCAGCCAAGAGTGGGGGACCTATGGCTACACCTTC. It encodes CASSQEWGTYGYTF.

This clonotype was counted ten times or more. The chain has TRBV12-3 or TRBV12-4 and TRBJ2-2; 14 bases agree with TRBD2. The CDR3 length is 18 residues. V dropped 3 bases and J dropped 4; count of bases not matched to a gene: 7. The CDR3 sequence: CASSLRLAGGPPTGELFF. The CDR3 DNA is TGTGCCAGCAGTTTGCGACTAGCGGGAGGGCCCCCCACCGGGGAGCTGTTTTTT.

The chain employs TRBV6-1 and TRBJ2-2; D remains ambiguous. V was trimmed by 3 bases and J by 5 bases, leaving 28 bases between them. The CDR3 sequence is 20 residues long. Per the germline V gene, CDR1 is MNHNS and CDR2 is SASEGT. The DNA for the CDR3 is TGTGCCAGCAGTGACCGAAGGGTCTTCTCCCCCGGGTCCTCGACCGGGGAGCTGTTTTTT. Protein: CASSDRRVFSPGSSTGELFF.

The table lists this clonotype with a few counts. This chain joins TRBV6-2 or TRBV6-3 and TRBJ2-2, with 10 bases lining up with TRBD2. This CDR3 comprises 15 residues. V lost 9 bases and J lost 3; bases outside the gene matches: 7. Per germline, CDR1 MNHEY and CDR2 SVGEGT. The CDR3 DNA sequence: TGTGCCAGTAATACCGGGACTAGCGACACCGGGGAGCTGTTTTTT. This codes for CASNTGTSDTGELFF.

The gene calls are TRBV4-1 and TRBJ2-7; 12 bases are shared with TRBD1. The V segment lost 4 bases and the J segment 7 bases; nucleotides outside the gene matches: 8. The CDR3 is 15 residues long. The germline V gene encodes CDR1 MGHRA and CDR2 YSYEKL. CDR3 sequence (DNA): TGCGCCAGCAGCCGACCGGGACAGGGGGCTGGGGAGCAGTACTTC. It encodes CASSRPGQGAGEQYF.

This clonotype was recorded many times. The chain combines TRBV20-1 with TRBJ2-1; 10 bases match TRBD2. The V gene end was trimmed by 5 bases and the J gene end by 3 bases; junction bases not matched to a gene: 7. In germline, CDR1 is DFQATT, CDR2 SNEGSKA (reference sequence). The CDR3 loop spans 15 amino acids. The CDR3 DNA sequence: TGCAGTGCTTCTAGCGGGAGTAAAAGCTACAATGAGCAGTTCTTC. Its translation: CSASSGSKSYNEQFF.

This clonotype was seen a few times. The rearrangement uses TRBV6-1 and TRBJ1-2; D is uncertain. The CDR3 length is 12 residues. The germline gives CDR1 MNHNS, CDR2 SASEGT. V was cut by 1 base and J by 7 bases, with 7 bases left in between. The CDR3 nucleotides are TGTGCCAGCAGTGAAGTTGGGAGTGGCTACACCTTC. This translates into CASSEVGSGYTF.

This clonotype was counted at least ten times. V is TRBV28 and J is TRBJ2-7; TRBD2 is a possible D gene (6 bases). This CDR3 comprises 16 residues. Germline V gene lookup returns CDR1 MDHEN and CDR2 SYDVKM. V lost 5 bases, J lost 7 bases, and 24 bases lay in between. The CDR3 region has the DNA TGTGCCAGCAGTCCGATCTACGACGGAGCGGGCGAGGAGCAGTACTTC. Residues: CASSPIYDGAGEEQYF.